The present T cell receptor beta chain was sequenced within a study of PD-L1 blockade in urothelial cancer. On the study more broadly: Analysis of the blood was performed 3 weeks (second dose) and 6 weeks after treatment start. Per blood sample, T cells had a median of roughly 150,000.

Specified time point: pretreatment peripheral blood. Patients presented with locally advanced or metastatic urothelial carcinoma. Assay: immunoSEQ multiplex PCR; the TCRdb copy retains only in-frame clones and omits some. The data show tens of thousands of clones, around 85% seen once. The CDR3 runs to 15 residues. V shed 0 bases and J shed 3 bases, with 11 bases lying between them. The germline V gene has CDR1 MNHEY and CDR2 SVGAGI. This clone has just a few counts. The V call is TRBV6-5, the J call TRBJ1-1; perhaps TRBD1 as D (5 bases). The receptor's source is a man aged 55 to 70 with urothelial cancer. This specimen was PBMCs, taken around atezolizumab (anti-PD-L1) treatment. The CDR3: CASSYSGTLDTEAFF. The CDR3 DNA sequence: TGTGCCAGCAGTTACTCCGGGACTCTGGACACTGAAGCTTTCTTT.